This TCR beta chain derives from a study of blood T cell repertoires in COVID-19. Background on the study: Material from acute and convalescent COVID-19 was sourced from the United States, Italy and Spain. T cells, B-cell-depleted T cells, or PBMCs supplied cDNA or gDNA.

The germline V gene has CDR1 SGHNT and CDR2 YYREEE (reference sequence). V was shortened by 1 base and J by 0 bases, with 7 bases between the two germline ends. CDR3 size: 14 residues. Per the original data handling: Reference gene primer amplification in the assay estimated nucleated cell counts. Here immunoSEQ multiplex PCR was the method, and the copy in TCRdb shows in-frame clones only, minus some. V, J and clone size derive from that table, while D and trimming were established from the DNA sequence. Here the sample spans about 63,000 clones, around 84% being singletons. V gene TRBV5-4 combines with J gene TRBJ1-1, with D perhaps TRBD1 (5 bases). Sequencing used peripheral blood. This clonotype was sampled from a human donor in a cohort sampled during active COVID-19. The CDR3: CASSLMDMNTEAFF. CDR3 in DNA: TGTGCCAGCAGCTTGATGGACATGAACACTGAAGCTTTCTTT.